These T cell receptor beta chains were read from a single sample in a study of T cell responses to AZD1222 COVID-19 vaccine. Generated by immunoSEQ multiplex PCR, the TCRdb table keeps only in-frame clones and is missing some. Of 95,000 to 150,000 clones listed, about 90% were seen once; the top ten hold roughly 13%. Sequencing used peripheral blood, obtained on day 0 of AZD1222 vaccination. These receptors were taken from an adult in good health. CDR3s include the opening cysteine and the closing phenylalanine or tryptophan. Each record gives: V gene, J gene, D gene, clone size, CDR3 protein, CDR3 DNA. A D gene is named only where the DNA matches it firmly. For some rows the clone size is stated as once, few or many, or as a class when expanded; others skip it.

V gene: TRBV9; J gene: TRBJ1-1; D gene: .; clone size: .; CDR3 protein: CASSVDGHQDTEAFF; CDR3 DNA: TGTGCCAGCAGCGTAGATGGCCACCAGGACACTGAAGCTTTCTTT
V gene: TRBV5-6; J gene: TRBJ1-1; D gene: TRBD1; clone size: .; CDR3 protein: CASSWDRTLNTEAFF; CDR3 DNA: TGTGCCAGCAGCTGGGACAGGACCTTGAACACTGAAGCTTTCTTT
V gene: TRBV6-5; J gene: TRBJ1-1; D gene: .; clone size: .; CDR3 protein: CASSHRGGRAFF; CDR3 DNA: TGTGCCAGCAGTCACCGGGGCGGGAGAGCTTTCTTT
V gene: TRBV11-2; J gene: TRBJ2-5; D gene: .; clone size: .; CDR3 protein: CASSLSEAFQETQYF; CDR3 DNA: TGTGCCAGCAGCTTAAGCGAGGCCTTCCAAGAGACCCAGTACTTC
V gene: TRBV7-6; J gene: TRBJ2-2; D gene: TRBD1; clone size: .; CDR3 protein: CASSLEGQVNTGELFF; CDR3 DNA: TGTGCCAGCAGCTTAGAGGGACAGGTTAACACCGGGGAGCTGTTTTTT
V gene: TRBV4-3; J gene: TRBJ2-5; D gene: .; clone size: .; CDR3 protein: CASSQEGRAGETQYF; CDR3 DNA: TGCGCCAGCAGCCAAGAGGGGCGGGCAGGAGAGACCCAGTACTTC
V gene: TRBV5-5; J gene: TRBJ2-1; D gene: .; clone size: .; CDR3 protein: CASSRTYSYNEQFF; CDR3 DNA: TGTGCCAGCAGCCGAACTTACTCCTACAATGAGCAGTTCTTC
V gene: TRBV7-2; J gene: TRBJ2-7; D gene: TRBD2; clone size: .; CDR3 protein: CASSWSGGLLDEQYF; CDR3 DNA: TGTGCCAGCAGCTGGAGCGGGGGCCTACTCGACGAGCAGTACTTC
V gene: TRBV2; J gene: TRBJ1-5; D gene: .; clone size: .; CDR3 protein: CASMKDSDSNQPQHF; CDR3 DNA: TGTGCCAGCATGAAGGACTCCGATAGCAATCAGCCCCAGCATTTT
V gene: TRBV9; J gene: TRBJ1-1; D gene: .; clone size: .; CDR3 protein: CASSPEGDPLNTEAFF; CDR3 DNA: TGTGCCAGCAGCCCAGAGGGAGACCCCCTGAACACTGAAGCTTTCTTT
V gene: TRBV3-1/TRBV3-2; J gene: TRBJ1-2; D gene: .; clone size: .; CDR3 protein: CASSQAEGRSYGYTF; CDR3 DNA: TGTGCCAGCAGCCAAGCGGAGGGGCGCAGCTATGGCTACACCTTC
V gene: TRBV6-5; J gene: TRBJ1-5; D gene: .; clone size: .; CDR3 protein: CASSSGHHNQPQHF; CDR3 DNA: TGTGCCAGCAGTTCGGGACATCACAATCAGCCCCAGCATTTT
V gene: TRBV27; J gene: TRBJ2-7; D gene: TRBD2; clone size: .; CDR3 protein: CASSTSGRVYEQYF; CDR3 DNA: TGTGCCAGCAGTACGAGCGGGAGAGTATACGAGCAGTACTTC
V gene: TRBV7-2; J gene: TRBJ2-7; D gene: TRBD2; clone size: .; CDR3 protein: CASSLVSGSYGEQYF; CDR3 DNA: TGTGCCAGCAGCTTAGTCAGCGGGAGTTACGGCGAGCAGTACTTC
V gene: TRBV18; J gene: TRBJ1-5; D gene: .; clone size: .; CDR3 protein: CASSGGDGNQPQHF; CDR3 DNA: TGTGCCAGCTCTGGGGGGGACGGCAATCAGCCCCAGCATTTT
V gene: TRBV11-2; J gene: TRBJ2-7; D gene: TRBD2; clone size: .; CDR3 protein: CASSRRGNFYEQYF; CDR3 DNA: TGTGCCAGCAGCCGGCGGGGGAACTTTTACGAGCAGTACTTC
V gene: TRBV15; J gene: TRBJ1-5; D gene: TRBD1; clone size: .; CDR3 protein: CATSRGTGGNQPQHF; CDR3 DNA: TGTGCCACCAGCAGAGGAACAGGGGGCAATCAGCCCCAGCATTTT
V gene: TRBV2; J gene: TRBJ2-7; D gene: TRBD2; clone size: .; CDR3 protein: CASSDGRGSSYEQYF; CDR3 DNA: TGTGCCAGCAGTGACGGGCGGGGGAGCTCCTACGAGCAGTACTTC
V gene: TRBV12-3/TRBV12-4; J gene: TRBJ1-1; D gene: .; clone size: .; CDR3 protein: CASSLGGYEAFF; CDR3 DNA: TGTGCCAGCAGTTTGGGAGGTTATGAAGCTTTCTTT
V gene: TRBV15; J gene: TRBJ2-7; D gene: .; clone size: .; CDR3 protein: CATSKPPEQYF; CDR3 DNA: TGTGCCACCAGCAAGCCCCCCGAGCAGTACTTC
V gene: TRBV2; J gene: TRBJ1-6; D gene: .; clone size: once; CDR3 protein: CASVRDVGSPLHF; CDR3 DNA: TGTGCCAGCGTCCGGGACGTTGGTTCACCCCTCCACTTT
V gene: TRBV27; J gene: TRBJ2-7; D gene: .; clone size: few; CDR3 protein: CASSSSSYEQYF; CDR3 DNA: TGTGCCAGCAGTTCTAGCTCCTACGAGCAGTACTTC
V gene: TRBV14; J gene: TRBJ2-2; D gene: .; clone size: .; CDR3 protein: CASSQISQGRAGELFF; CDR3 DNA: TGTGCCAGCAGCCAAATCTCACAGGGGAGGGCCGGGGAGCTGTTTTTT
V gene: TRBV18; J gene: TRBJ1-6; D gene: .; clone size: .; CDR3 protein: CASSLLEGRTSPLHF; CDR3 DNA: TGTGCCAGCTCACTACTTGAGGGGAGGACTTCACCCCTCCACTTT
V gene: TRBV6-6; J gene: TRBJ1-4; D gene: .; clone size: .; CDR3 protein: CATGGSGVGNEKLFF; CDR3 DNA: TGTGCCACCGGAGGCTCAGGGGTTGGTAATGAAAAACTGTTTTTT
V gene: TRBV5-5; J gene: TRBJ1-5; D gene: .; clone size: .; CDR3 protein: CASSSWREDQPQHF; CDR3 DNA: TGTGCCAGCAGCTCCTGGAGGGAGGATCAGCCCCAGCATTTT
V gene: TRBV4-1; J gene: TRBJ1-1; D gene: .; clone size: .; CDR3 protein: CASSQEDPGTEAFF; CDR3 DNA: TGCGCCAGCAGCCAAGAGGATCCGGGCACTGAAGCTTTCTTT